This record covers a single T cell receptor (beta chain). Its specificity is not known. This specimen comes from a study of identical twins. Study-wide findings and caveats: Surplus twin overlap in beta out-of-frame sequences was less pronounced. In monozygotic twins, models underestimated the sharing of out-of-frame TCR alpha.

The CDR3 loop spans 15 amino acids. The V end lost 0 bases, the J end lost 5 bases, and 11 bases lay between the germline ends. From germline, CDR1 is ENHRY and CDR2 SYGVKD. The cDNA had a unique molecular identifier and a template-switch universal primer site. TCRdb re-called the 5' RACE reads with MiXCR, one entry per CDR3 protein. The profile shows 1.5 million to 2 million distinct CDR3 sequences, under 35% of them singletons. The chain joins TRBV10-3 to TRBJ2-1, with D perhaps matching TRBD1 (5 bases). This clonotype was obtained from a newborn girl in good health. The sample consisted of cord blood. Here the CDR3 reads CAISESGALNNEQFF. Written as DNA, the CDR3 is TGTGCCATCAGTGAGTCAGGGGCCCTAAACAATGAGCAGTTCTTC.